This T cell receptor beta chain derives from a study of shared clonotypes between healthy human individuals. Study information: The composition of the donors was a couple of women and three men aged 18 to 49.

Points from the study as a whole: Among donors, the sharing of clonotypes was expected to be influenced by sequencing depth.

Of note for this clone: The antigen is not known.

Tens of thousands of T cell genomes, or approximately 300 ng DNA, went into unsorted PBMC replicate PCRs. Original handling: Filtering differed because ImmunoSEQ produced junction-only sequences that carried no quality scores. Here immunoSEQ multiplex PCR was the method, and the copy in TCRdb shows in-frame clones only, minus some. The V and J calls and clone size are taken from that table; D and trimming were inferred from the DNA. The sample shows about 530,000 clones, about 79% of them seen only once. This TCR was sampled from a middle-aged woman in good health. Some clones in this sample may be carry-over from other donors' samples. Material for sequencing was PBMCs.

CDR3 loop: CAISSGRETDTQYF. The CDR3, as DNA: TGTGCCATCAGTAGCGGGAGGGAAACAGATACGCAGTATTTT. The rearrangement links TRBV10-3 to TRBJ2-3; 10 nucleotides agree with TRBD2. Germline V gene sequence: CDR1 ENHRY, CDR2 SYGVKD. The junction had 2 bases not matched to a gene; V was cut back by 5 bases and J by 3 bases. The CDR3 extends over 14 amino acids.